These 32 T cell receptor beta chains were sequenced from one sample in a study of cytomegalovirus exposure and HLA in healthy donors. Use of 60 Vbeta and 13 Jbeta primers characterized the PCR. Some clones are missing from TCRdb's copy, which holds only in-frame ones; the method was immunoSEQ multiplex PCR. The sample table sets out about 110,000 clones. The specimen sequenced was PBMCs. The receptors were sampled from a man in his forties in good health and CMV-seropositive.

The chain links TRBV28 to TRBJ2-1; tentatively, D is TRBD2 (6 bases). Trimming pared 6 bases from V and 0 bases from J, leaving 12 bases between. The CDR3 totals 15 residues. Germline CDR1 reads MDHEN; CDR2 reads SYDVKM. The CDR3 nucleotides read TGTGCCAGCAGCCGTAGCGGAAGCTCCTACAATGAGCAGTTCTTC. Translated: CASSRSGSSYNEQFF.

The chain combines TRBV15 with TRBJ2-5; 10 positions match TRBD2. TRBJ2-7 explains the end of the DNA better; the J call may be wrong. Germline V gives CDR1 LNHNV, CDR2 YYDKDF (reference sequence). The length of the CDR3 is 17 residues. CDR3 residues: CATSRVLAGVKYYEQYF. The CDR3 DNA reads TGTGCCACCAGCAGAGTCCTAGCGGGAGTTAAATACTACGAGCAGTACTTC.

The V and J genes are TRBV5-6 and TRBJ1-2; TRBD1 matches 8 bases. Losses at the gene ends were 3 bases for V and 7 bases for J; bases not matched to a gene: 5. Germline lookup yields CDR1 SGHDT and CDR2 YYEEEE. The CDR3 runs to 13 residues. CDR3 nucleotides: TGTGCCAGCAGCTCTCGACAGGGGAGTGGCTACACCTTC. Protein: CASSSRQGSGYTF.

The gene calls are TRBV6-5 and TRBJ2-7; TRBD2 aligns across 7 bases. CDR3 length equals 13 residues. Germline CDR1 MNHEY, CDR2 SVGAGI. The V gene end was trimmed by 6 bases and the J gene end by 2 bases; junction bases not matched to a gene: 4. The CDR3 spells CASRHGLAYEQYF. Written as DNA, the CDR3 is TGTGCCAGCAGGCACGGACTAGCCTACGAGCAGTACTTC.

The chain couples TRBV9 to TRBJ1-5, with D possibly matching TRBD1 (6 bases). Germline V gene data show CDR1 as SGDLS and CDR2 as YYNGEE. V dropped 3 bases and J dropped 5 bases, with 12 bases sitting between them. The CDR3 has 14 residues. Written as DNA, the CDR3 is TGTGCCAGCAGCGCAGAGGGGGTCTATCAGCCCCAGCATTTT. This codes for CASSAEGVYQPQHF.

The chain combines TRBV27 with TRBJ1-2; no firm D call. Germline V gene lookup returns CDR1 MNHEY and CDR2 SMNVEV (reference sequence). V dropped 5 bases and J dropped 7 bases, with 11 bases sitting between them. The CDR3 extends over 12 amino acids. The CDR3 protein is CASSDSAGGYTF. CDR3 DNA: TGTGCCAGCAGTGATTCTGCAGGTGGCTACACCTTC.

The CDR3 spells CASSLKREGGEQFF. DNA of the CDR3: TGTGCCAGCAGCTTAAAGCGGGAGGGGGGTGAGCAGTTCTTC. This chain connects TRBV5-4 to TRBJ2-1; the match to TRBD2 covers 10 bases. The ends lost 2 bases at V and 9 bases at J; junction bases unmatched: 5. Looked up from germline, CDR1 is SGHNT and CDR2 is YYREEE (reference sequence). The CDR3 runs 14 residues.

V is TRBV29-1 and J is TRBJ2-7; D not resolved. Between the trimmed V and J ends, which lost 1 base and 3 bases, there was a span of 7 bases. Germline CDR1 is SQVTM and CDR2 is ANQGSEA. The CDR3 is made up of 12 amino acids. The CDR3, as DNA: TGCAGCGTTGAAGGGCAGTACTACGAGCAGTACTTC. Encoded protein: CSVEGQYYEQYF.

The chain carries TRBV30 and TRBJ2-1; D remains ambiguous. V was clipped by 0 bases and J by 5 bases, with 14 bases between them. The CDR3 is 15 residues long. Looked up from germline, CDR1 is GTSNPN and CDR2 is SVGIG (reference sequence). The CDR3 DNA sequence: TGTGCCTGGAGTGTACCCCCTGGGCCTAACAATGAGCAGTTCTTC. Its protein product is CAWSVPPGPNNEQFF.

The V and J genes are TRBV7-8 and TRBJ2-7; 10 bases match TRBD2. CDR3 length equals 15 residues. The germline V gene has CDR1 SGHVS and CDR2 FQNEAQ. V lost 0 bases to trimming and J lost 6 bases; unmatched junction nucleotides: 5. CDR3 sequence reads: CASSLALAGGPEQYF. In DNA, the CDR3 is TGTGCCAGCAGCTTAGCGTTAGCGGGAGGTCCCGAGCAGTACTTC.

The chain combines TRBV6-1 with TRBJ2-5, with D hard to call. Trimming stripped 2 bases from V and 0 bases from J, with 16 bases between. Germline V gives CDR1 MNHNS, CDR2 SASEGT. The CDR3 loop spans 17 amino acids. This chain's CDR3 is CASSEYYRLGYQETQYF. CDR3 sequence (DNA): TGTGCCAGCAGTGAATACTACCGACTGGGTTACCAAGAGACCCAGTACTTC.

The V and J genes are TRBV2 and TRBJ1-1; D is ambiguous. Germline V gives CDR1 SNHLY, CDR2 FYNNEI. CDR3 size: 12 residues. Trimming left V 4 bases short and J 0 bases short, with 3 bases between. The CDR3 DNA follows: TGTGCCAGCAGTGCGGTGAACACTGAAGCTTTCTTT. Its protein product is CASSAVNTEAFF.

The V call is TRBV6-5, the J call TRBJ1-1; maybe TRBD1 (6 bases). Germline V lookup: CDR1 MNHEY, CDR2 SVGAGI. Trimming took off 6 bases at V and 1 base at J, with 15 bases between the two ends. This CDR3 region has 15 residues. The CDR3 DNA is TGTGCCAGCAGGGACCTCTCGACAGGGAACACTGAAGCTTTCTTT. Its protein product is CASRDLSTGNTEAFF.

The V gene is TRBV4-3, the J gene TRBJ2-5; maybe TRBD2 (6 bases). Trimming took off 2 bases at V and 5 bases at J, with 15 bases between the two ends. Germline CDR1 reads LGHNA; CDR2 reads YSLEER. The length of the CDR3 is 15 residues. CDR3 loop: CASSQRELVGETQYF. As DNA, the CDR3 is TGCGCCAGCAGCCAACGGGAGTTAGTGGGGGAGACCCAGTACTTC.

The rearrangement links TRBV6-5 to TRBJ2-1; D is possibly TRBD2 (6 bases). V lost 2 bases to trimming and J lost 9 bases, with 11 bases between them. The CDR3 has 13 amino acids. In germline, CDR1 is MNHEY, CDR2 SVGAGI. CDR3 bases: TGTGCCAGCAGTTACGGGTACGGGAGTGAGCAGTTCTTC. It translates to CASSYGYGSEQFF.

The DNA for the CDR3 is TGCGCCAGCAGCCTTCCGGGACAGCTTAATGAAAAACTGTTTTTT. Its translation is CASSLPGQLNEKLFF. V gene TRBV5-1 combines with J gene TRBJ1-4; 7 nucleotides line up with TRBD1. Germline CDR1 is SGHRS and CDR2 is YFSETQ. V shed 4 bases, J shed 4 bases, and the junction held 7 bases outside the gene matches. CDR3 length: 15 amino acids.

The chain employs TRBV7-9 and TRBJ1-1; D is perhaps TRBD1 (6 bases). This CDR3 has 14 amino acids. V lost 1 base and J lost 5, with 11 bases in between. Germline V CDR1 and CDR2: SEHNR, FQNEAQ (reference sequence). The CDR3 nucleotides are TGTGCCAGCAGCTTAGAAAGGGGGGGAACTGAAGCTTTCTTT. Translation gives CASSLERGGTEAFF. Based on the CDR3 plus reference TRBV7-9 and TRBJ1-1, the full variable domain is DTGVSQNPRHKITKRGQNVTFRCDPISEHNRLYWYRQTLGQGPEFLTYFQNEAQLEKSRLLSDRFSAERPKGSFSTLEIQRTEQGDSAMYLCASSLERGGTEAFFGQGTRLTVV.

Here the CDR3 DNA reads TGTGCAACCCAGCTTGGGGGCTCCGATGGCGAGCAGTTCTTC. It translates to CATQLGGSDGEQFF. This chain joins TRBV10-3 and TRBJ2-1, with D possibly TRBD1 on 6 matching bases. This CDR3 spans 14 amino acids. Germline V CDR1 and CDR2: ENHRY, SYGVKD.

This rearrangement joins TRBV10-2 to TRBJ2-7; tentatively, D is TRBD1 (6 bases). This CDR3 contains 13 residues. CDR1 WSHSY and CDR2 SAAADI come from the germline V gene. The V end was cut by 4 bases, the J end by 4 bases, with 11 bases between. The CDR3 sequence: CASSAGDIYEQYF. In DNA, the CDR3 is TGCGCCAGCAGTGCCGGGGACATTTACGAGCAGTACTTC.

Details on this clone: At the DNA level, this CDR3 is encoded by other sequences in the same sample as well. The chain links TRBV5-1 to TRBJ2-1; 15 bases agree with TRBD2. CDR1 and CDR2 from the germline V gene are SGHRS and YFSETQ. This CDR3 has 17 residues. V trimming: 3 bases; J trimming: 1 base; junction bases outside the gene matches: 2. The CDR3 sequence: CASSWGLAGGSYNEQFF. CDR3 DNA sequence: TGCGCCAGCAGCTGGGGACTAGCGGGAGGATCCTACAATGAGCAGTTCTTC.

The genes are TRBV5-1 and TRBJ2-2, with TRBD2 matching over 7 bases. There are 16 residues in the CDR3. Per the germline V gene, CDR1 is SGHRS and CDR2 is YFSETQ. Trimming took 0 bases from V and 3 from J; bases not matched to a gene: 5. CDR3 coding DNA: TGCGCCAGCAGCTTGGCCGGGCGGGAGCACACCGGGGAGCTGTTTTTT. Translation: CASSLAGREHTGELFF.

The rearrangement links TRBV19 to TRBJ1-5, with 11 bases identical to TRBD1. With 4 bases clipped from V and 2 bases from J, the junction kept 1 base outside the gene matches. Germline V CDR1 and CDR2: LNHDA, SQIVND (reference sequence). The CDR3 is made up of 15 amino acids. The CDR3 loop reads CASSTGQGGNQPQHF. CDR3 nucleotide sequence: TGTGCCAGTAGTACGGGACAGGGGGGCAATCAGCCCCAGCATTTT.

The gene calls are TRBV5-1 and TRBJ2-2, with TRBD2 matching 9 bases. V shed 5 bases, J shed 3 bases, and the junction held 2 bases outside the gene matches. Germline V gene lookup returns CDR1 SGHRS and CDR2 YFSETQ. CDR3 length: 14 residues. The CDR3 coding sequence is TGCGCCAGCAGGTTAGCGGGAGACACCGGGGAGCTGTTTTTT. Its protein product is CASRLAGDTGELFF. The variable domain in full, completed from reference TRBV5-1 and TRBJ2-2, reads KAGVTQTPRYLIKTRGQQVTLSCSPISGHRSVSWYQQTPGQGLQFLFEYFSETQRNKGNFPGRFSGRQFSNSRSEMNVSTLELGDSALYLCASRLAGDTGELFFGEGSRLTVL.

The chain carries TRBV15 and TRBJ2-5, with D tentatively TRBD2 (5 bases). This CDR3 contains 15 residues. Germline assignment: CDR1 LNHNV and CDR2 YYDKDF (reference sequence). V was trimmed by 0 bases and J by 5 bases, leaving 13 bases between them. The CDR3: CATSRDRDAYETQYF. As DNA, the CDR3 is TGTGCCACCAGCAGAGATCGGGATGCCTACGAGACCCAGTACTTC.

The gene calls are TRBV19 and TRBJ2-1; weak D call: TRBD2 (7 bases). This CDR3 comprises 14 residues. CDR1 and CDR2 (germline): LNHDA, SQIVND (reference sequence). V lost 5 bases, J lost 9 bases, and 17 bases lay in between. This chain's CDR3 is CASSPEGGMVEQFF. The DNA of the CDR3 is TGTGCCAGTAGTCCCGAGGGGGGGATGGTTGAGCAGTTCTTC. The complete variable domain, with remaining parts taken from reference TRBV19 and TRBJ2-1, reads DGGITQSPKYLFRKEGQNVTLSCEQNLNHDAMYWYRQDPGQGLRLIYYSQIVNDFQKGDIAEGYSVSREKKESFPLTVTSAQKNPTAFYLCASSPEGGMVEQFFGPGTRLTVL.

Comment on this clone: Other nucleotide sequences in the sample specify the same CDR3. The J gene is TRBJ1-5, the V gene TRBV28; no reliable D call. CDR3 size: 11 residues. V lost 3 bases to trimming and J lost 7 bases, with 4 bases between them. Per the germline V gene, CDR1 is MDHEN and CDR2 is SYDVKM. The CDR3: CASSLGQPQHF. DNA for the CDR3: TGTGCCAGCAGTTTGGGCCAGCCCCAGCATTTT.

This chain connects TRBV7-3 to TRBJ1-2, with 8 positions matching TRBD1. CDR1 is SGHTA and CDR2 is FQGTGA in the germline V gene. The CDR3 is 16 amino acids. Losses at the gene ends were 5 bases for V and 4 bases for J; bases not matched to a gene: 12. CDR3: CASSLGQGAKAYGYTF. In DNA form, the CDR3 reads TGTGCCAGCAGCCTTGGGCAGGGGGCAAAGGCCTATGGCTACACCTTC.

The J gene is TRBJ2-3, the V gene TRBV11-2, with TRBD1 identical over 8 bases. V shed 6 bases, J shed 4 bases, and the junction held 6 bases outside the gene matches. This CDR3 is 14 amino acids long. Germline V gene data show CDR1 as SGHAT and CDR2 as FQNNGV. Written as DNA, the CDR3 is TGTGCCAGCAGGAGGAACAGGGGGGCAGATACGCAGTATTTT. Translating it yields CASRRNRGADTQYF.

This sequence joins TRBV29-1 and TRBJ1-4; 9 nucleotides agree with TRBD1. CDR3 size: 14 residues. CDR1 and CDR2 from the germline V gene are SQVTM and ANQGSEA. The V gene end was trimmed by 4 bases and the J gene end by 6 bases; junction bases not matched to a gene: 6. The CDR3 loop reads CSVGGTGSYEKLFF. For the CDR3, the DNA is TGCAGCGTTGGCGGGACAGGGTCTTATGAAAAACTGTTTTTT.

V and J are TRBV7-2 and TRBJ2-7; D not resolved. CDR1 is SGHTA and CDR2 is FQGNSA in the germline V gene. The CDR3 loop spans 15 amino acids. Trimming took off 5 bases at V and 4 bases at J, with 18 bases between the two ends. CDR3 sequence (DNA): TGTGCCAGCAGCCGTACACTCCTAGGAGTTTACGAGCAGTACTTC. It yields the protein CASSRTLLGVYEQYF.

The chain employs TRBV6-5 and TRBJ2-1; D is ambiguous. The germline V gene encodes CDR1 MNHEY and CDR2 SVGAGI. Deletions cut 5 bases from V and 4 bases from J, with 12 bases between. The CDR3 is 14 amino acids. The CDR3 reads CASSPSEIYNEQFF. The CDR3 nucleotides are TGTGCCAGCAGTCCCTCCGAGATTTACAATGAGCAGTTCTTC.

The gene calls are TRBV27 and TRBJ2-2, with D possibly TRBD1 on 5 matching bases. The CDR3 runs 15 residues. V lost 5 bases to trimming and J lost 6 bases, with 16 bases between them. CDR1 and CDR2 from the germline V gene are MNHEY and SMNVEV (reference sequence). The CDR3: CASSPPLRVAGELFF. CDR3 nucleotide sequence: TGTGCCAGCAGTCCCCCACTCAGGGTTGCCGGGGAGCTGTTTTTT.